In this sample, the clone carrying this T cell receptor beta chain turned up many times. Time point noted: newly diagnosed GD, antithyroid drugs for less than 3 months. PBMC-extracted RNA yielded the TCR library. In this cohort, patients came from an endocrinology department located in Xi'an, China. These data originate in a study of regulatory T cells in long-lasting Graves disease. The CDR3 consists of 14 residues. Germline V gives CDR1 SNHLY, CDR2 FYNNEI. Trimming stripped 4 bases from V and 2 bases from J, with 11 bases between. TCR beta libraries were built with iRepertoire HTBI primers and Arm-PCR of CDR3 regions. TCRdb analysed the multiplex PCR reads with MiXCR anew, one entry per CDR3 protein. The sample carries some 560,000 distinct CDR3 sequences, 16% recorded once. The sample was also reused in another study, on T cells in Graves' hyperthyroidism and ophthalmopathy. As reported in that work: RT-PCR in the first round (using the HTBI primer set) targeted the TCR CDR3. Separating ophthalmopathy from stable hyperthyroidism was achieved by a 13 V-J model. Median prediction lead before ophthalmopathy onset was around seven months with the model.

This TCR came from a woman aged 35-65 years with Graves disease. The material sequenced was peripheral blood mononuclear cells (PBMCs), taken at new diagnosis, from a patient treated with antithyroid drugs. This chain connects TRBV2 to TRBJ2-5; possibly TRBD1 for D (6 bases). CDR3 region: CASSGGQVQETQYF. The DNA for the CDR3 is TGTGCCAGCAGTGGGGGGCAGGTACAAGAGACCCAGTACTTC.